The clone carrying this T cell receptor beta chain showed up just a few times. What it binds is not known. A much larger clone lies one base from this, so it may be a read error. RNA transcripts provided the source from which TCR beta CDR3 regions were amplified. The TCR CDR3 first-round RT-PCR relied on the HTBI primer set. TCRdb re-called the multiplex PCR reads through MiXCR, storing one row per CDR3 protein. Here the sample spans 100,000 to 140,000 distinct CDR3 sequences, about 17% being singletons. These data belong to a study of T cells in Graves' hyperthyroidism and ophthalmopathy. General observations from the study: In blood, most of the thyroid clonotypes expanded above 0.001 were also present.

Sequenced input: blood. This receptor was obtained from a woman aged 50 to 60 with Graves' hyperthyroidism.

The CDR3 region has the DNA TGTGTCAGCAGTATCAGCTCTAACTATGGCTACACCTTC. Protein: CVSSISSNYGYTF. The chain carries TRBV6-2 or TRBV6-3 and TRBJ1-2; D ambiguous. The CDR3 covers 13 residues. The germline CDR1 and CDR2 sequences are MNHEY and SVGEGT.